This T cell receptor (beta chain) came from a study of T cell changes during pregnancy in multiple sclerosis. Profiled with immunoSEQ multiplex PCR; TCRdb holds only in-frame clones, not every one. The table lists around 21,000 clones, 80% to 90% of them singletons, with roughly 20% in the top ten. CDR1 is MRHNA, CDR2 SNTAGT, per germline. Trimming shortened V by 3 bases and J by 3 bases, and 11 bases separated the two germline ends. The CDR3 covers 14 residues. The chain carries TRBV6-4 and TRBJ1-1, with no clear D. This receptor was obtained from a female donor in good health, enrolled as a control in a pregnancy study. The sequences come from CD8+ T cells from peripheral blood mononuclear cells, collected after pregnancy. CDR3 residues: CASSEGPRDTEAFF. The DNA for the CDR3 is TGTGCCAGCAGTGAAGGGCCGCGGGACACTGAAGCTTTCTTT.